This T cell receptor beta chain was obtained from a study of T cell responses to AZD1222 COVID-19 vaccine. Trimming at V came to 6 bases and at J to 5 bases, leaving 11 bases not matched to a gene. In germline, CDR1 is MNHEY, CDR2 SMNVEV (reference sequence). The CDR3 loop spans 16 amino acids. Study-wide points: Most donors were white British and more were female, and clonal diversity was possibly underestimated. At baseline, just five to seven AZD1222 recipients tested seropositive. The span of vaccine-associated CD4 TCRs extended across spike, with dominance at 160-218 and 743-854.

Comment on this clone: Its matching antigen is unknown.

Profiling relied on immunoSEQ multiplex PCR, and the TCRdb table lists in-frame clones only, not all of them. Among around 150,000 clones, about 90% were seen once, and the ten largest hold 5% to 6.5%. This TCR was recovered from an adult who received the AZD1222 COVID-19 vaccine. The genes are TRBV27 and TRBJ2-2; TRBD2 matches at 8 bases. The specimen comprised peripheral blood, sampled 28 days after the second AZD1222 dose. CDR3 sequence: CASRPSGLELTGELFF. The CDR3 region has the DNA TGTGCCAGCAGACCCTCGGGACTAGAGTTAACCGGGGAGCTGTTTTTT.